One and the same sample provided the 22 T cell receptor beta chains below, sequenced in a study of shared clonotypes between healthy human individuals. The method was immunoSEQ multiplex PCR; TCRdb's version includes in-frame clones alone and lacks a portion of them. The sample records some 2 million clones, approximately 95% being singletons. Specimen: naive CD4+ T cells sorted from blood. Described subset: CD45RA+ positively selected. The receptor set was obtained from a man aged 18 to 29 in good health.

This chain joins TRBV30 and TRBJ2-3; D might be TRBD1 (5 bases). Germline CDR1 reads GTSNPN; CDR2 reads SVGIG (reference sequence). V lost 3 bases to trimming and J lost 6 bases, with 13 bases between them. The CDR3 has 13 amino acids. CDR3 bases: TGTGCCTGGAGGAGGAAGGGGTCGGATACGCAGTATTTT. The encoded protein is CAWRRKGSDTQYF. Full variable domain (remainder filled in from reference TRBV30 and TRBJ2-3): SQTIHQWPATLVQPVGSPLSLECTVEGTSNPNLYWYRQAAGRGLQLLFYSVGIGQISSEVPQNLSASRPQDRQFILSSKKLLLSDSGFYLCAWRRKGSDTQYFGPGTRLTVL.

The gene calls are TRBV27 and TRBJ1-6; 8 bases map to TRBD1. The CDR3 covers 16 residues. Germline V lookup: CDR1 MNHEY, CDR2 SMNVEV (reference sequence). With V trimmed by 5 bases and J by 4 bases, 7 bases remained unmatched. CDR3 sequence (DNA): TGTGCCAGCAGTGTCTCCCAGGGGGCGTATAATTCACCCCTCCACTTT. This gives the protein CASSVSQGAYNSPLHF.

The chain is built from TRBV21-1 and TRBJ1-4; the table's TRBD1 call for D was not verified on the DNA. TRBV21-1 is a known pseudogene. The CDR3 contains 17 residues. The CDR3 region is CASSKGPGARTNEKLFF. Written as DNA, the CDR3 is TGTGCCAGCAGCAAAGGTCCAGGGGCGCGCACTAATGAAAAACTGTTTTTT.

V usage is TRBV28 and J usage is TRBJ2-3; TRBD1 matches at 8 bases. The V and J ends lost 2 bases and 15 bases, in that order; junction bases with no gene match: 4. CDR1 is MDHEN and CDR2 is SYDVKM in the germline V gene. This CDR3 comprises 11 residues. The CDR3 loop reads CASSLRDRLYF. The CDR3 DNA follows: TGTGCCAGCAGTTTACGGGACAGGCTCTATTTT.

This clone was seen only once. This chain links TRBV6-5 with TRBJ2-1, with D maybe TRBD1 (5 bases). The germline V gene has CDR1 MNHEY and CDR2 SVGAGI. V gave up 7 bases and J gave up 10 bases, with 17 bases separating them. There are 13 residues in the CDR3. CDR3 coding DNA: TGTGCCAGCACCCGCGGCAGGGTGGGCGAGCAGTTCTTC. This encodes CASTRGRVGEQFF.

The chain joins TRBV2 to TRBJ1-5; D is undetermined. Germline V gene data show CDR1 as SNHLY and CDR2 as FYNNEI. V was cut by 7 bases and J by 3 bases, with 10 bases left in between. This CDR3 spans 13 amino acids. This CDR3 is CASMKGNNQPQHF. CDR3 sequence (DNA): TGTGCCAGCATGAAAGGGAACAATCAGCCCCAGCATTTT. Full variable domain (outside the CDR3, taken from reference TRBV2 and TRBJ1-5): EPEVTQTPSHQVTQMGQEVILRCVPISNHLYFYWYRQILGQKVEFLVSFYNNEISEKSEIFDDQFSVERPDGSNFTLKIRSTKLEDSAMYFCASMKGNNQPQHFGDGTRLSIL.

V is TRBV28 and J is TRBJ2-5; no clear D gene. V was shortened by 2 bases and J by 5 bases, with 12 bases between the two germline ends. Germline V lookup: CDR1 MDHEN, CDR2 SYDVKM. CDR3 length: 14 residues. CDR3 in amino acids: CASSLTHKEETQYF. CDR3 coding DNA: TGTGCCAGCAGTTTAACTCACAAGGAGGAGACCCAGTACTTC. The whole variable domain, filled in from reference TRBV28 and TRBJ2-5, reads DVKVTQSSRYLVKRTGEKVFLECVQDMDHENMFWYRQDPGLGLRLIYFSYDVKMKEKGDIPEGYSVSREKKERFSLILESASTNQTSMYLCASSLTHKEETQYFGPGTRLLVL.

A note on this clone: The identical CDR3 is also encoded by other nucleotide sequences in the sample. The chain combines TRBV9 with TRBJ2-7; weak D call: TRBD2 (6 bases). The CDR3 runs to 15 residues. V lost 0 bases and J lost 2, with 12 bases in between. CDR1 and CDR2 from the germline V gene are SGDLS and YYNGEE. CDR3 protein: CASSVGPGETYEQYF. CDR3 in DNA: TGTGCCAGCAGCGTAGGGCCGGGAGAAACCTACGAGCAGTACTTC.

The chain uses TRBV4-2 and TRBJ2-7; 8 nucleotides match TRBD2. The CDR3 has 14 residues. CDR1 and CDR2 from the germline V gene are LGHNA and YNFKEQ. The trim removed 4 bases at V and 3 bases at J, leaving 5 bases unmatched. In DNA form, the CDR3 reads TGTGCCAGCAGCCCGGGACTAGAGAACTACGAGCAGTACTTC. Protein sequence: CASSPGLENYEQYF.

This chain links TRBV5-1 with TRBJ1-2, with TRBD1 as a possible D gene (5 bases). V was clipped by 4 bases and J by 5 bases, with 15 bases between them. CDR3 length: 14 residues. Looked up from germline, CDR1 is SGHRS and CDR2 is YFSETQ. CDR3 nucleotides: TGCGCCAGCAGCCCATTGGGCAGGGAATATGGCTACACCTTC. Protein: CASSPLGREYGYTF.

This sequence joins TRBV7-2 and TRBJ2-7, with 9 bases that match TRBD1. This CDR3 region has 19 residues. V dropped 1 base and J dropped 3; count of bases not matched to a gene: 16. Per germline, CDR1 SGHTA and CDR2 FQGNSA. CDR3 region: CASSLVGGTGFTKVYEQYF. In DNA form, the CDR3 reads TGTGCCAGCAGCTTAGTCGGGGGGACAGGGTTTACGAAGGTCTACGAGCAGTACTTC.

This chain uses TRBV5-1 with TRBJ1-2; no reliable D call. V lost 0 bases and J 0 bases, leaving 21 bases between the germline ends. The CDR3 has 19 amino acids. Germline loops: CDR1 SGHRS, CDR2 YFSETQ. CDR3 sequence (DNA): TGCGCCAGCAGCTTGGTTCGGCAATCCGTGGAACTTCCTAACTATGGCTACACCTTC. Its protein product is CASSLVRQSVELPNYGYTF.

This clone was seen just once. The V and J genes are TRBV7-2 and TRBJ2-7, with TRBD1 as a possible D gene (6 bases). The V end lost 3 bases, the J end lost 7 bases, and 19 bases lay between the germline ends. This CDR3 comprises 15 residues. Germline-derived CDR1 and CDR2 are SGHTA and FQGNSA. The CDR3 DNA is TGTGCCAGCAGCTTCGCTACCGGGACCCAGGGGGAGCAGTACTTC. As protein: CASSFATGTQGEQYF.

The genes are TRBV5-1 and TRBJ2-7; TRBD1 matches at 7 bases. The CDR3 loop spans 15 amino acids. The trim removed 2 bases at V and 0 bases at J, leaving 5 bases unmatched. Germline V gives CDR1 SGHRS, CDR2 YFSETQ. This CDR3 is CASSFSAGGSYEQYF. The CDR3 nucleotides are TGCGCCAGCAGCTTCAGTGCAGGGGGCTCCTACGAGCAGTACTTC.

The gene calls are TRBV9 and TRBJ2-5; 7 bases agree with TRBD2. V lost 3 bases, J lost 5 bases, and 7 bases stayed unmatched. Germline V lookup: CDR1 SGDLS, CDR2 YYNGEE. The CDR3 has 14 residues. The CDR3 loop is CASSAGLVGETQYF. CDR3 DNA sequence: TGTGCCAGCAGCGCTGGACTAGTGGGGGAGACCCAGTACTTC.

CDR3 residues: CASSGLLGVARNEQFF. In DNA form, the CDR3 reads TGTGCCAGCAGCGGCCTTTTGGGGGTCGCCAGGAATGAGCAGTTCTTC. The chain recombines TRBV5-4 with TRBJ2-1; the D gene could be TRBD1 or TRBD2 (5 bases each). CDR3 length equals 16 residues. Germline values: CDR1 SGHNT, CDR2 YYREEE (reference sequence). The V end lost 4 bases, the J end lost 7 bases, and 21 bases lay between the germline ends.

The V and J genes are TRBV25-1 and TRBJ2-7; D may be TRBD1 or TRBD2 (6 bases each). The V gene's germline CDR1 is MGHDK and CDR2 SYGVNS. V was pared by 1 base and J by 1 base, with 17 bases between. The CDR3 consists of 17 residues. Here the CDR3 reads CASSESPGAGHSYEQYF. In DNA, the CDR3 is TGTGCCAGCAGTGAATCGCCGGGGGCGGGACATTCCTACGAGCAGTACTTC.

Details on this clone: This specimen includes other DNA sequences encoding the same CDR3. The gene calls are TRBV5-1 and TRBJ2-7; 9 nucleotides agree with TRBD2. V lost 0 bases to trimming and J lost 3 bases; unmatched junction nucleotides: 1. The CDR3 contains 14 residues. From germline, CDR1 is SGHRS and CDR2 YFSETQ. The CDR3 DNA reads as TGCGCCAGCAGCTTGGTTAGCGGGAGCTACGAGCAGTACTTC. This translates into CASSLVSGSYEQYF.

The genes are TRBV5-4 and TRBJ2-4; weak D call: TRBD1 (6 bases). V was trimmed by 4 bases and J by 5 bases, leaving 10 bases between them. CDR3 length equals 13 residues. Per germline, CDR1 SGHNT and CDR2 YYREEE (reference sequence). The CDR3 loop reads CASSRGQQNIQYF. CDR3 in DNA: TGTGCCAGCAGCCGCGGACAGCAAAACATTCAGTACTTC.

The J gene is TRBJ2-1, the V gene TRBV7-2; 12 bases are a match to TRBD2. J was trimmed by 9 bases and V by 5 bases; bases with no gene match: 11. The CDR3 spans 16 residues. Germline V gives CDR1 SGHTA, CDR2 FQGNSA. The CDR3 region is CASSPRLAGAYSEQFF. In DNA, the CDR3 is TGTGCCAGCAGCCCAAGACTAGCGGGAGCTTATAGTGAGCAGTTCTTC.

V and J are TRBV6-1 and TRBJ2-7, with 9 bases aligning to TRBD1. The V gene end was trimmed by 6 bases and the J gene end by 2 bases; junction bases not matched to a gene: 8. There are 15 residues in the CDR3. Germline V gene lookup returns CDR1 MNHNS and CDR2 SASEGT. The CDR3 is CASRDTGTGTYEQYF. The CDR3 nucleotides are TGTGCCAGCAGAGACACCGGGACAGGGACCTACGAGCAGTACTTC.

V is TRBV5-1 and J is TRBJ2-5, with 7 bases identical to TRBD1. With V trimmed by 2 bases and J by 3 bases, 7 bases remained unmatched. Germline V lookup: CDR1 SGHRS, CDR2 YFSETQ. There are 15 residues in the CDR3. The CDR3 sequence is CASSLPDRDEETQYF. The CDR3 DNA is TGCGCCAGCAGCTTACCTGACAGGGACGAAGAGACCCAGTACTTC.